The 16 T cell receptor beta chains reported below all come from one sample, sequenced in a study of blood T cells in healthy people across ages. A sample-barcoded 5' primer and a J-beta primer mix were used in a second PCR of roughly 7 to 11 cycles. TCRdb independently ran MiXCR on the 5' RACE reads; one entry per CDR3 protein. The profile shows hundreds of thousands of distinct CDR3 sequences, roughly 26% of them singletons. The sequencing sample was made of blood. These receptors were taken from a woman in her 70s in good health.

The gene calls are TRBV18 and TRBJ2-5; D gene unclear. The CDR3 has 14 amino acids. V lost 1 base and J lost 2, with 8 bases in between. The germline V gene has CDR1 KGHSH and CDR2 LQKENI. The CDR3 nucleotides read TGTGCCAGCTCACCACGTAAATCACAAGAGACCCAGTACTTC. Residues: CASSPRKSQETQYF.

This clonotype showed up just a few times. The V call is TRBV29-1, the J call TRBJ2-7; either TRBD1 or TRBD2 may supply D (5 bases each). The DNA end lines up better with TRBJ2-1; the J call may be wrong. CDR1 is SQVTM, CDR2 ANQGSEA, per germline. There are 11 residues in the CDR3. Here the CDR3 reads CSVGRGDSQFF. The CDR3 DNA is TGCAGCGTTGGACGGGGCGATTCGCAGTTCTTC.

This chain uses TRBV20-1 with TRBJ2-5, with TRBD2 as a possible D gene (6 bases). This CDR3 has 13 amino acids. Trimming took 4 bases from V and 3 from J, leaving 12 bases between them. Germline V CDR1 and CDR2: DFQATT, SNEGSKA (reference sequence). The CDR3 nucleotides are TGCAGTGCTACCCGGGACTTCGAAGAGACCCAGTACTTC. This translates into CSATRDFEETQYF.

This clonotype was counted only a few times. The genes are TRBV7-3 and TRBJ2-3; TRBD2 matches at 7 bases. The trim removed 5 bases at V and 8 bases at J, leaving 10 bases unmatched. This CDR3 is 14 amino acids long. Germline CDR1 and CDR2: SGHTA and FQGTGA. The CDR3 DNA reads as TGTGCCAGCAGCCCGGCCCTGGGAGGGTTTACGCAGTATTTT. Translated, it gives CASSPALGGFTQYF.

In regard to this clonotype: A much more abundant neighbour one base away suggests this may be a read error. V and J are TRBV27 and TRBJ2-1; D is uncertain. The CDR3 consists of 14 residues. Germline V gene data show CDR1 as MNHEY and CDR2 as SMNVEV (reference sequence). Trimming stripped 7 bases from V and 3 bases from J, with 13 bases between. The CDR3 DNA reads as TGTGCCAGCATGAAGGTAAGATACTACAATGAGCAGTTCTTC. Protein sequence: CASMKVRYYNEQFF.

This clonotype was picked up a small number of times. The V gene is TRBV18, the J gene TRBJ2-2, with D maybe TRBD2 (5 bases). There are 15 residues in the CDR3. Per germline, CDR1 KGHSH and CDR2 LQKENI. The V end was cut by 3 bases, the J end by 1 base, with 9 bases between. This CDR3 reads CASSPRGMNTGELFF. CDR3 nucleotide sequence: TGTGCCAGCTCACCTCGAGGGATGAACACCGGGGAGCTGTTTTTT.

This chain uses TRBV5-1 with TRBJ1-2, with 7 bases fitting TRBD1. CDR3 size: 15 residues. Germline V gene data show CDR1 as SGHRS and CDR2 as YFSETQ. The V segment lost 2 bases and the J segment 4 bases; nucleotides outside the gene matches: 8. CDR3 coding DNA: TGCGCCAGCAGCTTTGATTCGGGACAGTTCTATGGCTACACCTTC. It encodes CASSFDSGQFYGYTF.

This chain joins TRBV12-3 or TRBV12-4 and TRBJ2-5, with TRBD1 matching 10 bases. The end of the DNA aligns better with TRBJ2-1, so the J call may be wrong. The CDR3 is 15 residues long. DNA for the CDR3: TGTGCCAGCACCGCCGGGACAGGGGCCTACAATGAGCAGTTCTTC. It codes for CASTAGTGAYNEQFF.

J is TRBJ1-1 and V is TRBV5-8; no clear D gene. Germline-derived CDR1 and CDR2 are SGHTS and YDEGEE. The CDR3 has 12 residues. V shed 5 bases and J shed 2 bases, with 7 bases lying between them. The CDR3 coding sequence is TGTGCCAGCAGTATAATCAACACTGAAGCTTTCTTT. It is translated as CASSIINTEAFF.

The chain links TRBV5-1 to TRBJ2-2, with D perhaps matching TRBD1 (5 bases). The CDR3 has 15 residues. V was shortened by 1 base and J by 3 bases, with 10 bases between the two germline ends. Germline values: CDR1 SGHRS, CDR2 YFSETQ. Here the CDR3 DNA reads TGCGCCAGCAGCTTGAGACAGTTAGACACCGGGGAGCTGTTTTTT. Residues: CASSLRQLDTGELFF.

This clonotype came up a few times. V is TRBV20-1 and J is TRBJ1-4; maybe TRBD1 (6 bases). CDR1 DFQATT and CDR2 SNEGSKA come from the germline V gene (reference sequence). This CDR3 is 15 amino acids long. Trimming pared 0 bases from V and 7 bases from J, leaving 15 bases between. This CDR3 reads CSARDRGGGGEKLFF. The DNA of the CDR3 is TGCAGTGCTAGAGATCGAGGGGGGGGCGGTGAAAAACTGTTTTTT.

The rearrangement links TRBV5-6 to TRBJ1-4, with D uncertain. Germline V gene data show CDR1 as SGHDT and CDR2 as YYEEEE. Trimming took 3 bases from V and 8 from J, leaving 14 bases between them. The CDR3 sequence is 14 residues long. CDR3 in amino acids: CASSSSGREEKLFF. CDR3 DNA: TGTGCCAGCAGCTCCTCCGGTCGGGAGGAAAAACTGTTTTTT.

The sample holds a few counts of this clonotype. The genes are TRBV6-2 or TRBV6-3 and TRBJ2-7; TRBD2 aligns across 9 bases. The J call could be wrong; TRBJ2-1 is a better fit for the DNA end. Germline loops: CDR1 MNHEY, CDR2 SVGEGT. This CDR3 contains 16 residues. In DNA, the CDR3 is TGTGCCAGCAGTTACTCGAAGGCGGGAGGGCCGGTTGAGCAGTTCTTC. Its translation is CASSYSKAGGPVEQFF.

This clonotype was found a few times. V and J are TRBV10-3 and TRBJ2-7; D might be TRBD2 (6 bases). CDR1 ENHRY and CDR2 SYGVKD come from the germline V gene. The germline V and J ends were trimmed by 5 bases and 0 bases, with 11 bases remaining between them. This CDR3 has 14 residues. CDR3 sequence reads: CAISLGGVSYEQYF. In nucleotides, the CDR3 is TGTGCCATCAGTCTGGGGGGAGTCTCCTACGAGCAGTACTTC.

This clonotype was seen at least ten times. The rearrangement links TRBV7-2 to TRBJ1-3; unclear D gene. This CDR3 has 14 amino acids. Trimming took 1 base from V and 3 from J, leaving 7 bases between them. Germline CDR1 and CDR2: SGHTA and FQGNSA. In nucleotides, the CDR3 is TGTGCCAGCAGCTTAGTACAAGATGGAAACACCATATATTTT. Translated: CASSLVQDGNTIYF.

Remarks on this clonotype: A much larger clone lies a single base off, so this may be a read error. V usage is TRBV5-1 and J usage is TRBJ2-2; possibly TRBD2 for D (5 bases). CDR1 SGHRS and CDR2 YFSETQ come from the germline V gene. The CDR3 loop spans 15 amino acids. The CDR3 here is CASSLGSVENGEPFF. CDR3 nucleotide sequence: TGCGCCAGCAGCTTGGGGTCCGTTGAAAACGGGGAGCCGTTTTTT.